The rows below give T cell receptor beta chains drawn from one sample of a study of graft-versus-host responses after intestinal transplantation. The data were produced by immunoSEQ multiplex PCR, yet TCRdb's version contains in-frame clones alone and is incomplete. The sample has approximately 15,000 clones, under 80% seen once. Sequenced here: ileum tissue, sampled roughly 720 days after intestinal transplantation. Receptors originate from a human patient who received an intestinal transplant, so some T cells may come from the graft donor. CDR3s include the opening cysteine and the closing phenylalanine or tryptophan. D genes are given only for firm matches. The listing skips clone size in some rows; elsewhere it reads once, few, many or a size class.

d_call clone_size j_call v_call cdr3_aa cdr3_nt
TRBD1 NA TRBJ1-2 TRBV15 CATSRAGTGGYGYTF TGTGCCACCAGCAGAGCCGGGACAGGGGGGTATGGCTACACCTTC
NA NA TRBJ1-6 TRBV6-1 CASSEVQGLRSPLHF TGTGCCAGCAGTGAAGTGCAGGGATTGAGGTCACCCCTCCACTTT
TRBD2 NA TRBJ2-7 TRBV11-2 CASSLVGLADYEQYF TGTGCCAGCAGCTTAGTGGGACTAGCGGACTACGAGCAGTACTTC
NA NA TRBJ2-5 TRBV4-3 CASSQEGLSGETQYF TGCGCCAGCAGCCAAGAAGGACTTTCGGGGGAGACCCAGTACTTC
TRBD2 NA TRBJ2-3 TRBV30 CAWSSRAGRGTDTQYF TGTGCCTGGAGTTCCCGGGCGGGGCGGGGGACAGATACGCAGTATTTT
TRBD2 NA TRBJ2-3 TRBV10-3 CAISALGLAGGDTQYF TGTGCCATCAGTGCCTTGGGACTAGCGGGGGGTGATACGCAGTATTTT
TRBD2 NA TRBJ2-5 TRBV5-1 CASSLATSGVGETQYF TGCGCCAGCAGCTTGGCCACTAGCGGGGTGGGAGAGACCCAGTACTTC
TRBD1 NA TRBJ2-7 TRBV10-3 CAISESGGQGHEQYF TGTGCCATCAGTGAGTCGGGAGGACAGGGCCACGAGCAGTACTTC
NA NA TRBJ2-3 TRBV2 CASRRTASTDTQYF TGTGCCAGCAGGAGGACAGCTAGCACAGATACGCAGTATTTT
TRBD2 NA TRBJ2-5 TRBV14 CASSQGGGETQYF TGTGCCAGCAGCCAAGGGGGAGGGGAGACCCAGTACTTC
NA NA TRBJ2-6 TRBV4-3 CASSLESGSGANVLTF TGCGCCAGCAGCCTTGAGTCGGGCTCTGGGGCCAACGTCCTGACTTTC
TRBD2 NA TRBJ2-7 TRBV7-2 CASSLRLAEQYF TGTGCCAGCAGCCTCCGACTAGCTGAGCAGTACTTC
NA NA TRBJ1-6 TRBV6-5 CASRLQGANSPLHF TGTGCCAGCAGACTACAGGGAGCGAATTCACCCCTCCACTTT
TRBD1 NA TRBJ1-1 TRBV19 CASTYWTGQDTEAFF TGTGCCAGTACCTATTGGACAGGGCAGGACACTGAAGCTTTCTTT
NA NA TRBJ2-7 TRBV27 CASSLKLTSEQYF TGTGCCAGCAGTTTGAAGCTAACCTCCGAGCAGTACTTC
NA once TRBJ1-5 TRBV4-1 CASSQLWRSSNQPQHF TGCGCCAGCAGCCAATTATGGAGGAGTAGCAATCAGCCCCAGCATTTT
NA NA TRBJ2-7 TRBV27 CASSLRDISYEQYF TGTGCCAGCAGTTTAAGGGACATATCCTACGAGCAGTACTTC
NA once TRBJ2-3 TRBV29-1 CSVEQADTQYF TGCAGCGTTGAACAGGCCGATACGCAGTATTTT
NA NA TRBJ2-3 TRBV9 CASSVEVWGADTQYF TGTGCCAGCAGCGTAGAAGTTTGGGGGGCAGATACGCAGTATTTT
NA NA TRBJ2-7 TRBV6-5 CASSPLLRMSYEQYF TGTGCCAGCAGTCCCCTTTTGCGGATGTCCTACGAGCAGTACTTC
TRBD1 NA TRBJ1-2 TRBV7-2 CASSLVVGQALNYGYTF TGTGCCAGCAGCTTAGTGGTTGGACAGGCGCTAAACTATGGCTACACCTTC
NA NA TRBJ2-7 TRBV9 CASSASGGPYEQYF TGTGCCAGCAGCGCCTCGGGGGGCCCCTACGAGCAGTACTTC